Each of the 12 T cell receptor beta chains below was sequenced from the same sample in a study of blood T cell repertoires in COVID-19. Sequenced by immunoSEQ multiplex PCR; TCRdb stores in-frame clones only, minus some. The sample has around 180,000 clones; approximately 86% are singletons. Sample: peripheral blood. The receptors shown here come from a man older than 75 with COVID-19, enrolled during active disease.

The chain recombines TRBV10-3 with TRBJ2-5; 10 bases fit TRBD1. This CDR3 is built from 15 residues. From germline, CDR1 is ENHRY and CDR2 SYGVKD. V was clipped by 6 bases and J by 3 bases; unmatched bases: 7. CDR3 in DNA: TGTGCCATCAGAGACCCCGGGACAGGGGAAGAGACCCAGTACTTC. Amino acids: CAIRDPGTGEETQYF.

This chain uses TRBV4-1 with TRBJ2-3; 8 nucleotides line up with TRBD2. The germline V gene has CDR1 MGHRA and CDR2 YSYEKL. V lost 1 base to trimming and J lost 5 bases; unmatched junction nucleotides: 8. There are 16 residues in the CDR3. The CDR3 spells CASSQAIRGGGDTQYF. In DNA form, the CDR3 reads TGCGCCAGCAGCCAAGCTATCCGGGGGGGCGGAGATACGCAGTATTTT.

V usage is TRBV19 and J usage is TRBJ2-4; D possibly corresponds to TRBD1 (6 bases). The CDR3 extends over 12 amino acids. Germline CDR1 is LNHDA and CDR2 is SQIVND (reference sequence). The V and J ends lost 5 bases and 7 bases respectively, with 9 bases between them. The DNA of the CDR3 is TGTGCCAGTAGTCCAAGGGGGAACATTCAGTACTTC. Translated, it gives CASSPRGNIQYF.

The chain joins TRBV6-6 to TRBJ2-5; tentative D call: TRBD2 (7 bases). Germline V gene lookup returns CDR1 MNHNY and CDR2 SVGAGI (reference sequence). V gave up 2 bases and J gave up 4 bases, with 11 bases separating them. The CDR3 is 14 residues long. The CDR3 loop reads CASSYEGGGETQYF. The CDR3, as DNA: TGTGCCAGCAGTTACGAGGGGGGGGGAGAGACCCAGTACTTC.

J is TRBJ1-4 and V is TRBV29-1; D gene uncertain. Germline V gene lookup returns CDR1 SQVTM and CDR2 ANQGSEA. CDR3 length: 15 amino acids. The V gene lost 1 base and the J gene lost 0 bases, with 9 bases spanning the gap. The CDR3 DNA follows: TGCAGCGTTGAAGTACGAGATGCAACTAATGAAAAACTGTTTTTT. Amino acid sequence: CSVEVRDATNEKLFF.

This rearrangement joins TRBV29-1 to TRBJ1-2, with no clear D. Germline-derived CDR1 and CDR2 are SQVTM and ANQGSEA. V was trimmed by 3 bases and J by 1 base, leaving 15 bases between them. CDR3 length: 15 residues. The CDR3 region has the DNA TGCAGCGTTGACCGAGTCAGCGAGGGTAACTATGGCTACACCTTC. Amino acids: CSVDRVSEGNYGYTF.

The V call is TRBV6-5, the J call TRBJ2-7; TRBD1 might be the D (5 bases). Germline CDR1 is MNHEY and CDR2 is SVGAGI. Trimming took 6 bases from V and 7 from J, leaving 13 bases between them. The CDR3 runs 12 residues. The CDR3 loop is CASRQGEGEQYF. For the CDR3, the DNA is TGTGCCAGCAGACAAGGGGAAGGGGAGCAGTACTTC.

The chain uses TRBV19 and TRBJ2-2; 11 nucleotides agree with TRBD2. With 9 bases clipped from V and 6 bases from J, the junction kept 6 bases outside the gene matches. Germline-derived CDR1 and CDR2 are LNHDA and SQIVND (reference sequence). This CDR3 contains 14 residues. CDR3 sequence: CASAGTSGAGELFF. DNA of the CDR3: TGTGCCAGCGCCGGGACTAGCGGCGCCGGGGAGCTGTTTTTT.

This clone appeared a few times. This chain joins TRBV7-2 and TRBJ2-5, with 8 bases aligning to TRBD2. J was trimmed by 4 bases and V by 2 bases; bases with no gene match: 6. Germline V lookup: CDR1 SGHTA, CDR2 FQGNSA. The CDR3 has 15 residues. The CDR3 sequence: CASSLFRGGGETQYF. DNA of the CDR3: TGTGCCAGCAGCTTATTCCGGGGGGGCGGAGAGACCCAGTACTTC.

The rearrangement uses TRBV5-1 and TRBJ1-3; D uncertain. The V gene's germline CDR1 is SGHRS and CDR2 YFSETQ. The CDR3 length is 13 residues. V was cut by 5 bases and J by 2 bases, with 8 bases left in between. CDR3 in amino acids: CASRQTTGNTIYF. CDR3 in DNA: TGCGCCAGCAGACAGACTACTGGAAACACCATATATTTT. The entire variable domain, with the rest obtained from reference TRBV5-1 and TRBJ1-3, is as follows: KAGVTQTPRYLIKTRGQQVTLSCSPISGHRSVSWYQQTPGQGLQFLFEYFSETQRNKGNFPGRFSGRQFSNSRSEMNVSTLELGDSALYLCASRQTTGNTIYFGEGSWLTVV.

The chain uses TRBV28 and TRBJ2-5; 11 nucleotides match TRBD2. CDR1 and CDR2 (germline): MDHEN, SYDVKM. The CDR3 sequence is 16 residues long. V gave up 4 bases and J gave up 5 bases; unmatched junction bases: 9. CDR3 sequence: CASSSSASGGWETQYF. CDR3 nucleotide sequence: TGTGCCAGCAGTTCGTCAGCTAGCGGGGGGTGGGAGACCCAGTACTTC.

V gene TRBV6-5 combines with J gene TRBJ1-5; D uncertain. This CDR3 comprises 12 residues. Deletions cut 5 bases from V and 3 bases from J, with 5 bases between. Germline assignment: CDR1 MNHEY and CDR2 SVGAGI. The CDR3 bases are TGTGCCAGCAGTCAACTCAATCAGCCCCAGCATTTT. Amino acid sequence: CASSQLNQPQHF.